This TCR beta chain was identified during a study of T cells in localized non-small cell lung cancer. Germline V gene lookup returns CDR1 SGHNT and CDR2 YENEEA. V was trimmed by 4 bases and J by 3 bases, leaving 21 bases between them. This CDR3 contains 17 residues. Assay used: immunoSEQ multiplex PCR; TCRdb lists only in-frame clones, some missing. The table lists about 13,000 clones, under 30% of them singletons, with 7.2% in the top ten. This TCR came from a female donor of 60 years or more with stage I lung adenocarcinoma. The chain carries TRBV11-3 and TRBJ1-1, with TRBD1 as a possible D gene (6 bases). The material sequenced was lung tumor tissue, taken before any cancer treatment. CDR3 in DNA: TGTGCCAGCAGCTGGAAATCGCTACCCGGGGGCCACACTGAAGCTTTCTTT. It encodes CASSWKSLPGGHTEAFF. Looking up the rest from reference TRBV11-3 and TRBJ1-1 gives the full variable domain: EAGVVQSPRYKIIEKKQPVAFWCNPISGHNTLYWYLQNLGQGPELLIRYENEEAVDDSQLPKDRFSAERLKGVDSTLKIQPAELGDSAVYLCASSWKSLPGGHTEAFFGQGTRLTVV.